The 18 T cell receptor beta chains in this list originate from one sample, sequenced in a study of T cells in localized non-small cell lung cancer (dated by TCRdb to the early 2020s). To prepare the library, the immunoSEQ multiplex PCR assay was applied. TCRdb provides this immuneACCESS table in a form limited to in-frame rearrangements. Some clones are lacking; in checked studies, under half of them reflect an unresolved V gene, and why the rest are absent is not known. The sample table records tens of thousands of clones; about four fifths of these occur just once. Roughly 4.8% of the sample belongs to the ten largest clones. The material was PBMCs, obtained before any cancer treatment. These receptor sequences come from a man aged 35-69 years with stage II lung adenocarcinoma.

The genes are TRBV18 and TRBJ2-7; 12 nucleotides align to TRBD2. CDR1 is KGHSH, CDR2 LQKENI, per germline. This CDR3 spans 14 amino acids. Trimming removed 5 bases from V and 5 bases from J; junction bases left unmatched: 4. This CDR3 reads CASSSGLAGNEQYF. CDR3 coding DNA: TGTGCCAGCTCATCGGGACTAGCGGGCAACGAGCAGTACTTC.

The genes are TRBV13 and TRBJ1-1, with D possibly TRBD1 on 6 matching bases. This CDR3 is built from 15 residues. Germline CDR1 reads PRHDT; CDR2 reads FYEKMQ (reference sequence). Deletions cut 0 bases from V and 0 bases from J, with 8 bases between. CDR3 sequence reads: CASSLGGGMNTEAFF. CDR3 DNA sequence: TGTGCCAGCAGCTTAGGAGGGGGGATGAACACTGAAGCTTTCTTT.

CDR3 residues: CASSLVEGVSPLHF. CDR3 coding DNA: TGTGCCAGCAGCTTAGTAGAGGGAGTCTCACCCCTCCACTTT. J is TRBJ1-6 and V is TRBV11-2; D unclear. The V and J ends lost 1 base and 10 bases respectively, with 11 bases between them. The germline V gene encodes CDR1 SGHAT and CDR2 FQNNGV. This CDR3 comprises 14 residues.

This clone was seen just once. CDR3 bases: TGTGCCAGCAGCCCTCTACTAGCGGGGGGGCGACGGGGCACAGATACGCAGTATTTT. Residues: CASSPLLAGGRRGTDTQYF. The rearrangement joins TRBV9 to TRBJ2-3; 13 bases agree with TRBD2. V lost 4 bases and J lost 1; bases outside the gene matches: 12. CDR3 length equals 19 residues. Germline lookup yields CDR1 SGDLS and CDR2 YYNGEE.

The CDR3 coding sequence is TGTGCCAGCCGGGCTCAACAGGGGCCCAATCAGCCCCAGCATTTT. It is translated as CASRAQQGPNQPQHF. This chain links TRBV6-1 with TRBJ1-5; TRBD1 matches at 7 bases. V shed 8 bases and J 3 bases; nucleotides not matched to a gene: 10. This CDR3 is built from 15 residues. CDR1 is MNHNS and CDR2 is SASEGT in the germline V gene.

V and J are TRBV11-3 and TRBJ2-3, with D possibly matching TRBD2 (5 bases). V lost 2 bases, J lost 0 bases, and 15 bases lay in between. The CDR3 extends over 17 amino acids. The germline gives CDR1 SGHNT, CDR2 YENEEA. CDR3: CASSLRGERLSTDTQYF. CDR3 in DNA: TGTGCCAGCAGCTTAAGAGGCGAGCGGCTTAGCACAGATACGCAGTATTTT.

The chain recombines TRBV4-2 with TRBJ2-6, with 10 positions matching TRBD2. This CDR3 is built from 19 residues. V was pared by 2 bases and J by 1 base, with 8 bases of the junction left unmatched. Germline CDR1 is LGHNA and CDR2 is YNFKEQ. The CDR3 region is CASSQPGASGGSGANVLTF. Here the CDR3 DNA reads TGTGCCAGCAGCCAACCCGGGGCTAGCGGGGGATCTGGGGCCAACGTCCTGACTTTC.

The V call is TRBV7-9, the J call TRBJ1-3, with TRBD1 matching over 7 bases. The V segment lost 2 bases and the J segment 4 bases; nucleotides outside the gene matches: 8. Germline CDR1 and CDR2: SEHNR and FQNEAQ (reference sequence). The CDR3 has 16 residues. The CDR3 nucleotides are TGTGCCAGCAGCTTAACCACGACAGGGTACGGAAACACCATATATTTT. Translated: CASSLTTTGYGNTIYF.

The chain has TRBV5-1 and TRBJ1-1; tentative D call: TRBD1 (6 bases). V lost 4 bases and J 1 base, leaving 14 bases between the germline ends. This CDR3 region has 15 residues. The germline V gene has CDR1 SGHRS and CDR2 YFSETQ. This CDR3 reads CASSTGTTQNTEAFF. Written as DNA, the CDR3 is TGCGCCAGCAGCACAGGGACAACTCAGAACACTGAAGCTTTCTTT.

The gene calls are TRBV15 and TRBJ2-7; the D is unclear. Trimming took off 1 base at V and 3 bases at J, with 7 bases between the two ends. Looked up from germline, CDR1 is LNHNV and CDR2 is YYDKDF (reference sequence). The CDR3 runs to 13 residues. The CDR3 bases are TGTGCCACCAGCAGAGGATCTCGCTACGAGCAGTACTTC. This translates into CATSRGSRYEQYF.

The CDR3 spells CASSRGLGEQYF. The CDR3 region has the DNA TGTGCCAGCAGTAGGGGATTGGGAGAGCAGTACTTC. The rearrangement links TRBV2 to TRBJ2-7, with D possibly TRBD1 on 5 matching bases. V was pared by 5 bases and J by 7 bases, with 12 bases between. CDR3 length: 12 amino acids. The germline V gene encodes CDR1 SNHLY and CDR2 FYNNEI.

This clone appeared once. The rearrangement joins TRBV7-9 to TRBJ2-2, with D perhaps TRBD2 (6 bases). V was trimmed by 11 bases and J by 9 bases, leaving 28 bases between them. This CDR3 is 16 amino acids long. The germline CDR1 and CDR2 sequences are SEHNR and FQNEAQ (reference sequence). CDR3 sequence: CAGDTGLASPGRELFF. CDR3 nucleotides: TGTGCCGGAGATACGGGACTCGCCTCCCCGGGACGGGAGCTGTTTTTT.

The chain combines TRBV2 with TRBJ1-1; the D is unclear. The germline V gene has CDR1 SNHLY and CDR2 FYNNEI. The CDR3 has 14 residues. V lost 3 bases, J lost 4 bases, and 12 bases lay in between. As DNA, the CDR3 is TGTGCCAGCAGTGAGTCGCCGGCGAGCACTGAAGCTTTCTTT. Its translation is CASSESPASTEAFF.

The rearrangement links TRBV5-1 to TRBJ1-1, with 8 bases identical to TRBD1. V trimming: 0 bases; J trimming: 3 bases; junction bases outside the gene matches: 4. CDR1 is SGHRS and CDR2 is YFSETQ in the germline V gene. The CDR3 is 15 amino acids. CDR3 in amino acids: CASSLGDRRDTEAFF. CDR3 bases: TGCGCCAGCAGCTTGGGGGACAGGAGGGACACTGAAGCTTTCTTT.

This rearrangement joins TRBV7-2 to TRBJ2-1; unclear D gene. The CDR3 consists of 14 residues. The V end lost 1 base, the J end lost 4 bases, and 8 bases lay between the germline ends. Looked up from germline, CDR1 is SGHTA and CDR2 is FQGNSA. CDR3 bases: TGTGCCAGCAGCTTAGTTAACCGATACAATGAGCAGTTCTTC. It is translated as CASSLVNRYNEQFF.

This chain connects TRBV28 to TRBJ1-1; D not resolved. V gave up 4 bases and J gave up 5 bases, with 8 bases separating them. This CDR3 has 12 amino acids. Per germline, CDR1 MDHEN and CDR2 SYDVKM. The CDR3 DNA follows: TGTGCCAGCAGTTCGTCCGGTACTGAAGCTTTCTTT. Translating gives CASSSSGTEAFF.

The chain combines TRBV7-2 with TRBJ2-7, with TRBD2 matching over 13 bases. CDR1 and CDR2 from the germline V gene are SGHTA and FQGNSA. Unmatched junction bases numbered 5, after V lost 5 bases and J lost 4 bases. This CDR3 region has 15 residues. The CDR3 loop is CASSPRTSGSYEQYF. CDR3 coding DNA: TGTGCCAGCAGCCCCCGGACTAGCGGGAGTTACGAGCAGTACTTC.

The V and J genes are TRBV5-6 and TRBJ2-2; unclear D gene. Trimming pared 4 bases from V and 7 bases from J, leaving 11 bases between. CDR3 size: 13 residues. CDR1 and CDR2 from the germline V gene are SGHDT and YYEEEE. CDR3 loop: CASSKQYVGELFF. The CDR3 nucleotides are TGTGCCAGCAGCAAGCAGTATGTCGGGGAGCTGTTTTTT.